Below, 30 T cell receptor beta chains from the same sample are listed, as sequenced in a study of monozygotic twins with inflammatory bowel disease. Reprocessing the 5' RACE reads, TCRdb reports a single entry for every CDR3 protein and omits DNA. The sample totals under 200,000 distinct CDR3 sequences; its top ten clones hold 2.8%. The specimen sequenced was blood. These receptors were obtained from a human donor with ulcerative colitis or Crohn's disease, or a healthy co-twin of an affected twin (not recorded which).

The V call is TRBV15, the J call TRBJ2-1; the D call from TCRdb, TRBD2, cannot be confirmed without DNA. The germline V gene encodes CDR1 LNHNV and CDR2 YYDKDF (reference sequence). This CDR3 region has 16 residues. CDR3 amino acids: CATSRPSGTSASEQFF.

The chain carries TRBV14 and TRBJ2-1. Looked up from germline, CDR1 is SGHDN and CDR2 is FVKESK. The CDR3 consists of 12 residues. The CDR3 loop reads CASSQVFNEQFF. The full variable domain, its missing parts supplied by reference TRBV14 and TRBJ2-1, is EAGVTQFPSHSVIEKGQTVTLRCDPISGHDNLYWYRRVMGKEIKFLLHFVKESKQDESGMPNNRFLAERTGGTYSTLKVQPAELEDSGVYFCASSQVFNEQFFGPGTRLTVL.

CDR3 amino acids: CASSEPGPNGGTQYF. This chain uses TRBV2 with TRBJ2-5; there is no DNA to check the TCRdb D call of TRBD1. The CDR3 spans 15 residues. CDR1 is SNHLY and CDR2 is FYNNEI in the germline V gene.

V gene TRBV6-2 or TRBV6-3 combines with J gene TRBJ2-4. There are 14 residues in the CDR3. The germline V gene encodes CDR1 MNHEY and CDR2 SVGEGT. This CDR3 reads CASSLQWAKNIQYF.

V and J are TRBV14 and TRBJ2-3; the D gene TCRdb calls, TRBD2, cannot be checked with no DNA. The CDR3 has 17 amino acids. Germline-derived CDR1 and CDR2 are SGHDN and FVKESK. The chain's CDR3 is CASSRKIAGVLPDTQYF.

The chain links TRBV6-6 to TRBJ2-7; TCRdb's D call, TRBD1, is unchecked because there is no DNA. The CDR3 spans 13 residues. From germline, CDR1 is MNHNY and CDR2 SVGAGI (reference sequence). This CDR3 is CASSYRDGYEQYF.

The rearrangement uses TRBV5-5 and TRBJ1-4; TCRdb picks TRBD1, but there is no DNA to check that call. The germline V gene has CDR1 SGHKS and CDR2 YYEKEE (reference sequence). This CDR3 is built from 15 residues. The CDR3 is CASSSQTGSNEKLFF.

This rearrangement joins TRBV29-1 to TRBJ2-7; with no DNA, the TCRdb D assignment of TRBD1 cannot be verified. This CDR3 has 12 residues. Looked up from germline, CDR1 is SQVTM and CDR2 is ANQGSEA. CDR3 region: CSVGGPGDEQYF.

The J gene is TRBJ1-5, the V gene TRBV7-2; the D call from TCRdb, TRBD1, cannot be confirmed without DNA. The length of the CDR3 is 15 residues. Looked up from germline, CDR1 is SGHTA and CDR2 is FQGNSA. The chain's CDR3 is CASSPWGTDDQPQHF.

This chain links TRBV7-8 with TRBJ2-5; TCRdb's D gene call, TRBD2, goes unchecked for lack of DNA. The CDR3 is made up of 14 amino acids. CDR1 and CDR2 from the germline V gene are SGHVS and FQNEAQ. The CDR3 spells CASSGRLAEETQYF.

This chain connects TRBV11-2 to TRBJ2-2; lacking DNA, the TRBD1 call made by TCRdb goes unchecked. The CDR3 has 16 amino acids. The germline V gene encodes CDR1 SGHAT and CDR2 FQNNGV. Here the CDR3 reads CASSREGQSLTGELFF. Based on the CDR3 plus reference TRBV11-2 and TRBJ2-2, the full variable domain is EAGVAQSPRYKIIEKRQSVAFWCNPISGHATLYWYQQILGQGPKLLIQFQNNGVVDDSQLPKDRFSAERLKGVDSTLKIQPAKLEDSAVYLCASSREGQSLTGELFFGEGSRLTVL.

CDR3 loop: CAISDQGSTEAFF. The chain recombines TRBV10-3 with TRBJ1-1; checking the TCRdb D call of TRBD1 is not possible without DNA. CDR3 length: 13 amino acids. CDR1 ENHRY and CDR2 SYGVKD come from the germline V gene.

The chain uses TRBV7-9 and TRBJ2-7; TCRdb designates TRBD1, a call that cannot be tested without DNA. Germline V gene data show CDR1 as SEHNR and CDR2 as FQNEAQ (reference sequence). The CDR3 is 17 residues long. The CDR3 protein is CASSLIEIGGAVPEQYF.

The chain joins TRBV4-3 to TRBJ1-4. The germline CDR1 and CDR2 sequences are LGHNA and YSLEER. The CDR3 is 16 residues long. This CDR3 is CASSQVWGAPSEKLFF.

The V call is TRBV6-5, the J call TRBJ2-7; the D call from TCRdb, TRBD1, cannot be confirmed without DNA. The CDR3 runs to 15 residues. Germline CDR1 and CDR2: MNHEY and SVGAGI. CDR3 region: CASSYTSGGADEQYF.

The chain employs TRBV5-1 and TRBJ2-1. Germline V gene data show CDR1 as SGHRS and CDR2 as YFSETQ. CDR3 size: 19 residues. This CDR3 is CASSPASWTPPSSYNEQFF.

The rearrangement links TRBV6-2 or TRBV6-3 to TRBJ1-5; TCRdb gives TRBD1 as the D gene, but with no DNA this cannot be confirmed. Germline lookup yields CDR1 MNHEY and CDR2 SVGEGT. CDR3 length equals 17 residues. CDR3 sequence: CASSRFGGGASNQPQHF.

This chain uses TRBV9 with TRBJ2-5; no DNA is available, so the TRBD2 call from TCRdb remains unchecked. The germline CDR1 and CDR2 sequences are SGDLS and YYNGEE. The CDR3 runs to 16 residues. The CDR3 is CASSARTMAIQETQYF.

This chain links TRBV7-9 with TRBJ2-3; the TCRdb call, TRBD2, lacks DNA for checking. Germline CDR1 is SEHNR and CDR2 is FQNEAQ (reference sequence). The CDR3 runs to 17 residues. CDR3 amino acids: CAIHRLRLAGAEDTQYF.

The CDR3: CASSLGAGNTIYF. The chain joins TRBV25-1 to TRBJ1-3; the TRBD1 assignment by TCRdb is unverifiable without DNA. CDR1 and CDR2 from the germline V gene are MGHDK and SYGVNS. This CDR3 has 13 residues.

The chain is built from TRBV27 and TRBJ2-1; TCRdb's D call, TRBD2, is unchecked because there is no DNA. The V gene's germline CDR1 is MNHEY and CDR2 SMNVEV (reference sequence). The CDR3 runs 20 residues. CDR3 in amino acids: CASSSGIIIGGSGPYNAQFF.

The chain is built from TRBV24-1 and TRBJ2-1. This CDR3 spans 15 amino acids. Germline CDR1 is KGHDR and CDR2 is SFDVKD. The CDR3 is CATSDVGGAYNEQFF.

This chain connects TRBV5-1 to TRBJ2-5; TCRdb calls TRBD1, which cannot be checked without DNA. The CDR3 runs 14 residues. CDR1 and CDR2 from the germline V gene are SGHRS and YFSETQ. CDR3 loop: CASSLGTGSETQYF.

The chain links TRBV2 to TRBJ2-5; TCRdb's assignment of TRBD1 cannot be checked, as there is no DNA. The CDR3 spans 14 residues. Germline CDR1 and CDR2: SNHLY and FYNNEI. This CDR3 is CASSEKTGLETQYF.

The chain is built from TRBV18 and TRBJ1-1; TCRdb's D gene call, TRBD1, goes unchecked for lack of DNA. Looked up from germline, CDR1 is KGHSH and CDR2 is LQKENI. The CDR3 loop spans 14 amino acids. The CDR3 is CASSPPTGFTEAFF.

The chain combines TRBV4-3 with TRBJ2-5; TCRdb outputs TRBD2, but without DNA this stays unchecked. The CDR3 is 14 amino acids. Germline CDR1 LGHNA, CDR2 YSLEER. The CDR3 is CASSPAGGGETQYF.

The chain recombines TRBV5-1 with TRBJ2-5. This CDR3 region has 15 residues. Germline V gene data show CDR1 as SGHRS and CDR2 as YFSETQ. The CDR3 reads CASSLLGSPQRDQYF.

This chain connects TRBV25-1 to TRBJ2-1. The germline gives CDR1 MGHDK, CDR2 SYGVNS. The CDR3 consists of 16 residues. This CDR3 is CASSDPLGGAYNEQFF.

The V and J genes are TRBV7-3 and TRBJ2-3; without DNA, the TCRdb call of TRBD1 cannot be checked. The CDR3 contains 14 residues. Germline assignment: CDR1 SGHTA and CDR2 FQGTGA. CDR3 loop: CASSSRATTDTQYF.

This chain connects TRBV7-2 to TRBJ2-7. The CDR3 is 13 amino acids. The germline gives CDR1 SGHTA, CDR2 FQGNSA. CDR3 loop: CASSLNTAYEQYF.